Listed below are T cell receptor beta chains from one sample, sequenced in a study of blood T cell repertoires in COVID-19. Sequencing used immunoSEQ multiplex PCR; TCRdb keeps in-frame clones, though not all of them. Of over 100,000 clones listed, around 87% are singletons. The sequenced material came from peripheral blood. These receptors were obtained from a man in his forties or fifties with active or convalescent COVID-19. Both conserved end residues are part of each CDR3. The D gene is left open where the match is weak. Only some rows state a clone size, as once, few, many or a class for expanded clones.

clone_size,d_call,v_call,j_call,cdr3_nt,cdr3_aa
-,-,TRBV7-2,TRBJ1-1,TGTGCCAGCAGCCCCCGAGGAGGAAGGTTATTGGAAGCTTTCTTT,CASSPRGGRLLEAFF
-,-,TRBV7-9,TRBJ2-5,TGTGCCAGCAGCTTAGTCGTCCCCGAAGAGACCCAGTACTTC,CASSLVVPEETQYF
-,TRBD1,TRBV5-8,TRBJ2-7,TGTGCCAGCAGGCGGACAGGGGGAACTGGCGAGCAGTACTTC,CASRRTGGTGEQYF
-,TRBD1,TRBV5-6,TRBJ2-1,TGTGCCAGCAGCTTGGCCGGACAGGGGTACAATGAGCAGTTCTTC,CASSLAGQGYNEQFF
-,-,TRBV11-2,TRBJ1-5,TGTGCCAGCAGCTTAGGTTCCCAACAGCCCCAGCATTTT,CASSLGSQQPQHF
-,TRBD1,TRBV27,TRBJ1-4,TGTGCCAGCAGCCCTTGGGACAGTCGGGAAAAACTGTTTTTT,CASSPWDSREKLFF
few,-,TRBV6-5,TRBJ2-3,TGTGCCAGCAGTTACGGGAGGCCAACTTCAGATACGCAGTATTTT,CASSYGRPTSDTQYF
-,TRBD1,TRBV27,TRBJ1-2,TGTGCCAGCAGTTTACAGGGGGCGGGTGCATATGGCTACACCTTC,CASSLQGAGAYGYTF
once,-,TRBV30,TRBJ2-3,TGTGCCTGGAGTGAAGGGGGTAAGGCAGATACGCAGTATTTT,CAWSEGGKADTQYF
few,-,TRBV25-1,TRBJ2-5,TGTGCCAGCAGTGTCAGTTACCAAGAGACCCAGTACTTC,CASSVSYQETQYF
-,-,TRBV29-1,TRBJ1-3,TGCAGCGTTGAGGGAGGGTTAAACACCATATATTTT,CSVEGGLNTIYF
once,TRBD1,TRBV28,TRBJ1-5,TGTGCCAGCGGACAGGGGAGCGATCAGCCCCAGCATTTT,CASGQGSDQPQHF
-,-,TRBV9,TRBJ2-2,TGTGCCAGCAGCGTAGGCAGGGAGAACACCGGGGAGCTGTTTTTT,CASSVGRENTGELFF
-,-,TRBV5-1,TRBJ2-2,TGCGCCAGCAGCTCATGGACACAGTACACCGGGGAGCTGTTTTTT,CASSSWTQYTGELFF
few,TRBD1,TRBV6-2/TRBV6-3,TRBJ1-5,TGTGCCAGCAGTTACAGGGGGCGAAGGGTCAATCAGCCCCAGCATTTT,CASSYRGRRVNQPQHF
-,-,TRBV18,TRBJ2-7,TGTGCCAGCTCACCACCCTCCAGTCCCTACGAGCAGTACTTC,CASSPPSSPYEQYF
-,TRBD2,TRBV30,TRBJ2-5,TGTGCCTGGAGTGCGCTAGCGGGGGGAGGGACCCAGTACTTC,CAWSALAGGGTQYF
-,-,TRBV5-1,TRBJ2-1,TGCGCCAGCAGCATCCAGGTCAATGAGCAGTTCTTC,CASSIQVNEQFF
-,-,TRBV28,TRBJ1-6,TGTGCCAGCAGTTTACCCGAGGGGGTGAGGAATTCACCCCTCCACTTT,CASSLPEGVRNSPLHF
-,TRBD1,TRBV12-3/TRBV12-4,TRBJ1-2,TGTGCCAGCAGCTCGACAGGGGTCGGCTACACCTTC,CASSSTGVGYTF
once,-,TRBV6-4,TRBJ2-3,TGTGCCAGCAGTGACGGGAGGCGGGATACGCAGTATTTT,CASSDGRRDTQYF
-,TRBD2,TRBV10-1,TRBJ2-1,TGCGCCAGCTCCCGGACTAGCGGGGGGGCAAATGAGCAGTTCTTC,CASSRTSGGANEQFF
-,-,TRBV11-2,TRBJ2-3,TGTGCCAGCAGCTTGAGTCGGGATACGCAGTATTTT,CASSLSRDTQYF
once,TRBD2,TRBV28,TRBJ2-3,TGTGCCAGTTCGACAGCGGGGGGTCCGAACGGGCTCACAGATACGCAGTATTTT,CASSTAGGPNGLTDTQYF
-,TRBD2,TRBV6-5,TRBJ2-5,TGTGCCAGCAGTTATAGCGGGGGGGGGAAGACCCAGTACTTC,CASSYSGGGKTQYF
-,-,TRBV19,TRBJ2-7,TGTGCCAGTAGTATCGGGGATAACTCCTACGAGCAGTACTTC,CASSIGDNSYEQYF
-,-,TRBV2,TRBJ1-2,TGTGCCAGCAGTGAAAACACTAACTATGGCTACACCTTC,CASSENTNYGYTF
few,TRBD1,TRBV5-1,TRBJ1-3,TGCGCCAGCAGCTTGGCTCCAGGGGGCGATGGAAACACCATATATTTT,CASSLAPGGDGNTIYF
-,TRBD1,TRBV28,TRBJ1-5,TGTGCCAGCAGTACTCAGGGGGTTGTGAGCAATCAGCCCCAGCATTTT,CASSTQGVVSNQPQHF
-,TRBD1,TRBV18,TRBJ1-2,TGTGCCAGCTCACCGGACAGGGGTGACTATGGCTACACCTTC,CASSPDRGDYGYTF
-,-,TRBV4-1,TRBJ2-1,TGCGCCAGCAGCCAGAGCATCGTCGAGATAGCTAAGAATGAGCAGTTCTTC,CASSQSIVEIAKNEQFF
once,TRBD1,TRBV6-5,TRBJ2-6,TGTGCCACGCAGGGGGCGGGTGGGGCCAACGTCCTGACTTTC,CATQGAGGANVLTF
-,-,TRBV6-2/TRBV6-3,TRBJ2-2,TGTGCCAGCAGTCCCCTCCCGGGAAGGCTAGGGACCGGGGAGCTGTTTTTT,CASSPLPGRLGTGELFF
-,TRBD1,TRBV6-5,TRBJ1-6,TGTGCCAGCAGCCTACGGGACAGGGATAATTCACCCCTCCACTTT,CASSLRDRDNSPLHF
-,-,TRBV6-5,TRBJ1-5,TGTGCCAGCAGCGCTGACAGTGGGAGCAATCAGCCCCAGCATTTT,CASSADSGSNQPQHF
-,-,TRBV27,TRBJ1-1,TGTGCCACCATCGGGACAATGAACACTGAAGCTTTCTTT,CATIGTMNTEAFF
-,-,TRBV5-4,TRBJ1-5,TGTGCCAGCAGCTTGGGTACTGGGGAGGGTCAGCCCCAGCATTTT,CASSLGTGEGQPQHF
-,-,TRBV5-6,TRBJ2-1,TGTGCCAGCACCCCCCGGGATCGCTCCTACAATGAGCAGTTCTTC,CASTPRDRSYNEQFF
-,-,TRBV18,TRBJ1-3,TGTGCCAGCTCACCACCGGGGCAGGGAATCTCTGGAAACACCATATATTTT,CASSPPGQGISGNTIYF
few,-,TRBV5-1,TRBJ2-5,TGCGCCAGCAGCATAAGGGGGGGCCCAGAGACCCAGTACTTC,CASSIRGGPETQYF
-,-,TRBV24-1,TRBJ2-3,TGTGCCACCAGTGACCCAGGAAGGCAGACAGATACGCAGTATTTT,CATSDPGRQTDTQYF
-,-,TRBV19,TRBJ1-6,TGTGCCAGTTCCGATGCCGGAGGGTTCAATTCACCCCTCCACTTT,CASSDAGGFNSPLHF
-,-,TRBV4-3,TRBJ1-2,TGCGCCAGCAGCCAAGATAGTTCGGGGGGAGCTAACTATGGCTACACCTTC,CASSQDSSGGANYGYTF
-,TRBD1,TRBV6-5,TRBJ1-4,TGTGCCAGCAGTTTTATGACAGGGTCGAACGAAAAACTGTTTTTT,CASSFMTGSNEKLFF
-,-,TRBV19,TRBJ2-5,TGTGCCAGTAGTATAGTTGACGGGGAGACCCAGTACTTC,CASSIVDGETQYF
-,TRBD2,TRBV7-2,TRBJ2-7,TGTGCCAGCAGCTTAGGGGACGGGGGGGCCTACGAGCAGTACTTC,CASSLGDGGAYEQYF
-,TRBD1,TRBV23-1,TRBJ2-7,TGCGCCAGCAGTCAATTCCCGGGACAGGGGACCTCCTACGAGCAGTACTTC,CASSQFPGQGTSYEQYF
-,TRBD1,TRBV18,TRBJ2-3,TGTGCCAGCTCGGGGACAGGTAGCACAGATACGCAGTATTTT,CASSGTGSTDTQYF
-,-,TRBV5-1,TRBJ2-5,TGCGCCAGCAGCTCCTCCCCAGGCCGCCAAGAGACCCAGTACTTC,CASSSSPGRQETQYF
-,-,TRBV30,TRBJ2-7,TGTGCCTGGAGTTTAGTTACCTACGAGCAGTACTTC,CAWSLVTYEQYF
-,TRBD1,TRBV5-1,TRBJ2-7,TGCGCCAGCAGCTTAGGGACAGGGTACTACTACGAGCAGTACTTC,CASSLGTGYYYEQYF
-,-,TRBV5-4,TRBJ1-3,TGTGCCAGCAGCTTGGACTCCTCTGGAAACACCATATATTTT,CASSLDSSGNTIYF
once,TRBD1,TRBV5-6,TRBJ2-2,TGTGCCAGCAGCTTCCAAGGACAGGGAGTTGACGGGGAGCTGTTTTTT,CASSFQGQGVDGELFF
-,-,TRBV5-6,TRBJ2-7,TGTGCCAGCAGCCCAGGGATGAAGAGCTCCTACGAGCAGTACTTC,CASSPGMKSSYEQYF